The 20 T cell receptor beta chains below were found in one sample sequenced in a study of T cells expressing NK-cell markers. TCRdb reprocessed the 5' RACE reads and reports one entry per CDR3 protein, with no DNA. The sample data list 90,000 to 130,000 distinct CDR3 sequences. Sample: blood T cells: a sorted CD56 or NKG2C T cell subset, CD4+ or CD8+ T cells, or bulk PBMC T cells (not recorded which). Receptor source: a woman aged 18 to 75 in good health.

The V gene is TRBV9, the J gene TRBJ2-1; absent DNA, TCRdb's TRBD1 call cannot be checked. The germline gives CDR1 SGDLS, CDR2 YYNGEE. This CDR3 is built from 14 residues. The CDR3 region is CASTPGGVYNEQFF.

This sequence joins TRBV7-3 and TRBJ2-1; TCRdb outputs TRBD2, but without DNA this stays unchecked. The CDR3 has 16 residues. The germline V gene has CDR1 SGHTA and CDR2 FQGTGA. Here the CDR3 reads CASSFLSGSSYNEQFF.

V gene TRBV20-1 combines with J gene TRBJ1-1; no DNA is available, so the TRBD1 call from TCRdb remains unchecked. Germline CDR1 is DFQATT and CDR2 is SNEGSKA (reference sequence). The CDR3 extends over 13 amino acids. CDR3 protein: CSAREGAGTEAFF.

The chain recombines TRBV30 with TRBJ1-1. CDR1 and CDR2 (germline): GTSNPN, SVGIG (reference sequence). The CDR3 is 12 residues long. CDR3: CAWSVLAQPAFF. The entire variable domain, with the rest obtained from reference TRBV30 and TRBJ1-1, is as follows: SQTIHQWPATLVQPVGSPLSLECTVEGTSNPNLYWYRQAAGRGLQLLFYSVGIGQISSEVPQNLSASRPQDRQFILSSKKLLLSDSGFYLCAWSVLAQPAFFGQGTRLTVV.

V usage is TRBV5-1 and J usage is TRBJ2-1; TCRdb selects TRBD1, and the lack of DNA leaves this call unchecked. This CDR3 spans 16 amino acids. The germline V gene encodes CDR1 SGHRS and CDR2 YFSETQ. This chain's CDR3 is CASTESREFPSNEQFF.

The chain joins TRBV7-9 to TRBJ1-2. In germline, CDR1 is SEHNR, CDR2 FQNEAQ (reference sequence). There are 11 residues in the CDR3. CDR3 protein: CASSLYADCTF. Variable domain in full (rest from reference TRBV7-9 and TRBJ1-2): DTGVSQNPRHKITKRGQNVTFRCDPISEHNRLYWYRQTLGQGPEFLTYFQNEAQLEKSRLLSDRFSAERPKGSFSTLEIQRTEQGDSAMYLCASSLYADCTFGSGTRLTVV.

This sequence joins TRBV6-5 and TRBJ2-2. The germline V gene has CDR1 MNHEY and CDR2 SVGAGI. This CDR3 is 13 amino acids long. The CDR3 spells CASSYASAGELFF.

V and J are TRBV6-1 and TRBJ2-1; checking the TCRdb D call of TRBD1 is not possible without DNA. CDR3 length equals 15 residues. Germline-derived CDR1 and CDR2 are MNHNS and SASEGT. CDR3 in amino acids: CASTPPPGSVNEQFF.

J is TRBJ2-2 and V is TRBV19; TCRdb outputs TRBD2, but without DNA this stays unchecked. CDR3 length equals 17 residues. CDR1 LNHDA and CDR2 SQIVND come from the germline V gene (reference sequence). The CDR3 here is CASSIGTSGANTGELFF.

The V gene is TRBV7-3, the J gene TRBJ2-1; TCRdb names TRBD2, which stays unverified in the absence of DNA. The CDR3 has 15 amino acids. CDR1 and CDR2 from the germline V gene are SGHTA and FQGTGA. The CDR3 region is CASSLDASGSNEQFF.

V is TRBV13 and J is TRBJ2-3; checking the TCRdb D call of TRBD2 is not possible without DNA. The CDR3 extends over 17 amino acids. Germline V gene lookup returns CDR1 PRHDT and CDR2 FYEKMQ (reference sequence). CDR3 region: CASSPNPPSASTDTQYF. The whole variable domain, remainder taken from reference TRBV13 and TRBJ2-3, is AAGVIQSPRHLIKEKRETATLKCYPIPRHDTVYWYQQGPGQDPQFLISFYEKMQSDKGSIPDRFSAQQFSDYHSELNMSSLELGDSALYFCASSPNPPSASTDTQYFGPGTRLTVL.

The chain combines TRBV5-6 with TRBJ2-1. Germline CDR1 reads SGHDT; CDR2 reads YYEEEE. The CDR3 extends over 13 amino acids. The CDR3: CASSPDTYNEQFF.

The genes are TRBV24-1 and TRBJ2-2. The CDR3 sequence is 12 residues long. Germline V gene lookup returns CDR1 KGHDR and CDR2 SFDVKD. The CDR3: CATSENTGELFF.

The rearrangement links TRBV6-1 to TRBJ1-2; no DNA is available, so the TRBD1 call from TCRdb remains unchecked. The CDR3 consists of 13 residues. Germline loops: CDR1 MNHNS, CDR2 SASEGT. The CDR3 spells CASTGQGNYGYTF.

The J gene is TRBJ2-2, the V gene TRBV30. CDR1 is GTSNPN, CDR2 SVGIG, per germline (reference sequence). This CDR3 has 11 amino acids. CDR3 sequence reads: CALVRSGELFF.

The chain recombines TRBV27 with TRBJ2-5; as DNA is missing, the TRBD2 call by TCRdb cannot be tested. The CDR3 covers 17 residues. Germline CDR1 MNHEY, CDR2 SMNVEV (reference sequence). The CDR3 reads CASSPQTVLAGLETQYF.

The chain links TRBV28 to TRBJ2-7. The CDR3 loop spans 15 amino acids. The germline V gene encodes CDR1 MDHEN and CDR2 SYDVKM. The CDR3 spells CASSSPAESSYEQYF.

The chain joins TRBV9 to TRBJ2-1; TCRdb lists TRBD1, though no DNA is available to test this call. This CDR3 comprises 13 residues. The germline V gene encodes CDR1 SGDLS and CDR2 YYNGEE. CDR3 sequence: CASSGVGASEQFF. Together with reference TRBV9 and TRBJ2-1, the CDR3 gives the full variable domain: DSGVTQTPKHLITATGQRVTLRCSPRSGDLSVYWYQQSLDQGLQFLIQYYNGEERAKGNILERFSAQQFPDLHSELNLSSLELGDSALYFCASSGVGASEQFFGPGTRLTVL.

The rearrangement uses TRBV11-2 and TRBJ2-1; without DNA, the TCRdb call of TRBD1 cannot be checked. Germline CDR1 and CDR2: SGHAT and FQNNGV. The CDR3 spans 15 residues. This chain's CDR3 is CASSHKTGEAHEQFF.

This sequence joins TRBV14 and TRBJ1-2. Germline CDR1 is SGHDN and CDR2 is FVKESK. The length of the CDR3 is 12 residues. This chain's CDR3 is CASSHKDSDYTF.